This T cell receptor (beta chain) was captured by sequencing in a study of post-analysis software for immune sequencing data. Study-level results: When patients were compared with controls, 4 or 5 TRBV segments were more frequent, TRBV5-6, TRBV5-1 and TRBV20-1 among them. Samples from a shared batch, those prepared together, strongly co-clustered by F measure.

The CDR3 is 14 residues long. With 5 bases clipped from V and 5 bases from J, the junction kept 3 bases outside the gene matches. Germline loops: CDR1 SGHKS, CDR2 YYEKEE (reference sequence). TCR beta cDNA libraries had unique molecular identifiers. TCRdb re-analysed the PCR reads in MiXCR, keeping a single row per CDR3 protein. The sample includes under 650,000 distinct CDR3 sequences, roughly 45% seen only once; the top ten take roughly 1.7%. As to this clonotype: Its matching antigen is unknown.

Sequenced input: blood. The receptor's source is a girl aged 5-17 years with multiple sclerosis. The genes are TRBV5-5 and TRBJ1-4, with 10 bases aligning to TRBD1. CDR3 amino acids: CASSWTGGNEKLFF. CDR3 in DNA: TGTGCCAGCAGTTGGACAGGGGGAAATGAAAAACTGTTTTTT.